A single sample gave rise to the 5 T cell receptor beta chains below, sequenced in a study of PD-1 blockade in classical Hodgkin lymphoma. Sequencing used immunoSEQ multiplex PCR; TCRdb keeps in-frame clones, though not all of them. Of about 3,900 clones listed, approximately 70% are singletons. The time point is: cycle 4 day 1 (C4D1), after 6 weeks of nivolumab. No patient escaped relapse after autologous stem cell transplantation, and brentuximab vedotin exposure varied. Source: peripheral blood mononuclear cells (PBMCs), taken before the fourth cycle of nivolumab. Source of these receptors: a human donor with classical Hodgkin lymphoma.

This clone was detected only a few times. V is TRBV27 and J is TRBJ1-1, with no clear D. The germline gives CDR1 MNHEY, CDR2 SMNVEV (reference sequence). V dropped 2 bases and J dropped 2 bases, with 12 bases sitting between them. The CDR3 is made up of 15 amino acids. Here the CDR3 DNA reads TGTGCCAGCAGTTTACTGGAATCAGGCAACACTGAAGCTTTCTTT. It encodes CASSLLESGNTEAFF.

The chain is built from TRBV9 and TRBJ2-1; 7 bases are a match to TRBD2. Germline V CDR1 and CDR2: SGDLS, YYNGEE. V lost 0 bases, J lost 8 bases, and 11 bases stayed unmatched. This CDR3 is built from 16 residues. In DNA, the CDR3 is TGTGCCAGCAGCGTAGAAGGCGGGAGATTGGGGGATGAGCAGTTCTTC. Its translation: CASSVEGGRLGDEQFF.

The rearrangement joins TRBV25-1 to TRBJ1-1, with TRBD1 identical over 9 bases. With 4 bases clipped from V and 7 bases from J, the junction kept 7 bases outside the gene matches. This CDR3 has 14 amino acids. The germline gives CDR1 MGHDK, CDR2 SYGVNS. CDR3 coding DNA: TGTGCCAGCAGTGCCCCGGGACAGGGCGTTGAAGCTTTCTTT. It encodes CASSAPGQGVEAFF.

The rearrangement joins TRBV27 to TRBJ2-7, with TRBD2 matching 7 bases. The J segment lost 3 bases and the V segment lost 0 bases, leaving 11 bases of the junction unmatched. The V gene's germline CDR1 is MNHEY and CDR2 SMNVEV (reference sequence). The CDR3 is 17 amino acids. The DNA for the CDR3 is TGTGCCAGCAGTTTATCGCCCTACGGGACTAAAAGCTACGAGCAGTACTTC. Its translation: CASSLSPYGTKSYEQYF.

This clone rates as medium-sized (0.01 to 0.1%). The chain couples TRBV19 to TRBJ2-7; unclear D gene. The V and J ends lost 5 bases and 3 bases respectively, with 14 bases between them. Germline V gene sequence: CDR1 LNHDA, CDR2 SQIVND (reference sequence). CDR3 length equals 14 residues. The CDR3 bases are TGTGCCAGTAGTTCCGGACGGACCCTCTACGAGCAGTACTTC. As protein: CASSSGRTLYEQYF.